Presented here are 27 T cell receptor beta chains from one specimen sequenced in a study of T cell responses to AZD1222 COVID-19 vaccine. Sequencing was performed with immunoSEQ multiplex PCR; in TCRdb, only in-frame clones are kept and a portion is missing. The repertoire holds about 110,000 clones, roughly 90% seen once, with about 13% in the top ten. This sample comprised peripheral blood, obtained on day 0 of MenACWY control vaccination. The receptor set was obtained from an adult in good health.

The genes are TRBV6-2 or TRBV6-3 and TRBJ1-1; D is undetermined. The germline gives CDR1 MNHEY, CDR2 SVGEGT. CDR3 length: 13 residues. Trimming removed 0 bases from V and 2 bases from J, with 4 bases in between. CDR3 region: CASSYSENTEAFF. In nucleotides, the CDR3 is TGTGCCAGCAGTTACTCGGAAAACACTGAAGCTTTCTTT.

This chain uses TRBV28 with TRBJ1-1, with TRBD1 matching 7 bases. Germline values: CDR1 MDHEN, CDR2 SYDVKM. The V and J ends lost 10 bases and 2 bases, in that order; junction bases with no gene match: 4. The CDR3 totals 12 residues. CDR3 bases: TGTGCCACCCGGACAGGAAACACTGAAGCTTTCTTT. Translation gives CATRTGNTEAFF.

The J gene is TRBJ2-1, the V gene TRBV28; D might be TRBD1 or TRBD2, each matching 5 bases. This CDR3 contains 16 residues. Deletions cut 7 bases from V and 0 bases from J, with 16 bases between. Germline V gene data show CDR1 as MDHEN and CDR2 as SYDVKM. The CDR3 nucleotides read TGTGCCAGCATCGGGTTGGGGGTGGGCTCCTACAATGAGCAGTTCTTC. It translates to CASIGLGVGSYNEQFF.

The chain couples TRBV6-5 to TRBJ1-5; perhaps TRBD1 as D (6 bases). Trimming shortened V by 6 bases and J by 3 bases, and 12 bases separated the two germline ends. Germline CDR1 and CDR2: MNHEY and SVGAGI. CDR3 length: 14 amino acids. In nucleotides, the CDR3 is TGTGCCAGCAGCATACAGGGTTACAATCAGCCCCAGCATTTT. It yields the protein CASSIQGYNQPQHF.

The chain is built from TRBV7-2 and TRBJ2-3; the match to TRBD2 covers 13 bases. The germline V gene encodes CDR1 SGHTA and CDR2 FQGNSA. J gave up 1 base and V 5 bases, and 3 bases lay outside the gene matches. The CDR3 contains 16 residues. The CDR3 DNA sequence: TGTGCCAGCAGCACAACTAGCGGGAGGGGCACAGATACGCAGTATTTT. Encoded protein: CASSTTSGRGTDTQYF. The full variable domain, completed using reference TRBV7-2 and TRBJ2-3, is GAGVSQSPSNKVTEKGKDVELRCDPISGHTALYWYRQSLGQGLEFLIYFQGNSAPDKSGLPSDRFSAERTGGSVSTLTIQRTQQEDSAVYLCASSTTSGRGTDTQYFGPGTRLTVL.

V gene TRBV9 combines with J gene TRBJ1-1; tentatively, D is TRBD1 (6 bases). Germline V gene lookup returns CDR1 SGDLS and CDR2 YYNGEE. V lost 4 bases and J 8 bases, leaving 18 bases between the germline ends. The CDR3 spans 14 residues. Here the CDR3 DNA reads TGTGCCAGCAGCCTGAGGCCACAGGGATCCGAAGCTTTCTTT. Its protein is CASSLRPQGSEAFF. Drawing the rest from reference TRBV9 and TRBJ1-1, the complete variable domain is DSGVTQTPKHLITATGQRVTLRCSPRSGDLSVYWYQQSLDQGLQFLIQYYNGEERAKGNILERFSAQQFPDLHSELNLSSLELGDSALYFCASSLRPQGSEAFFGQGTRLTVV.

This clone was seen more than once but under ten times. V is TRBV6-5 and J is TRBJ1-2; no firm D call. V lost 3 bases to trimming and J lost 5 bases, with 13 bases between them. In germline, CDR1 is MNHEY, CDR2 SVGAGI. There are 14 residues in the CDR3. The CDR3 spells CASSYTSTVYGYTF. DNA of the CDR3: TGTGCCAGCAGTTATACGTCGACGGTATATGGCTACACCTTC.

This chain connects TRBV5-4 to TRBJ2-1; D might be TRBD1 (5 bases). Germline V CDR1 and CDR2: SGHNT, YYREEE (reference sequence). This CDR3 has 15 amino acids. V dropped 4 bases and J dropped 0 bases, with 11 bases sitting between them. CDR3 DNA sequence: TGTGCCAGCAGCGACGTAAGGGGCTCCTACAATGAGCAGTTCTTC. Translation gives CASSDVRGSYNEQFF.

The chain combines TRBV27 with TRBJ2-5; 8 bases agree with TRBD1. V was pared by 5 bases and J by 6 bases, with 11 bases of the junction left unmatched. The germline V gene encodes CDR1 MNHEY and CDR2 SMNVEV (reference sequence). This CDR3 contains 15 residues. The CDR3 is CASSPLDRADQTQYF. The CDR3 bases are TGTGCCAGCAGTCCTCTGGACAGGGCCGATCAGACCCAGTACTTC.

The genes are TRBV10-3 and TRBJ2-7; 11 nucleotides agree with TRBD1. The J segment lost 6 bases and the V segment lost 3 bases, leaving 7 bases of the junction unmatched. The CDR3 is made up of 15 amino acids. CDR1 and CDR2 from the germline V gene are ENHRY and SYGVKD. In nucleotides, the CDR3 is TGTGCCATCAGTGAATATCGGACAGGGGGCGGCGAGCAGTACTTC. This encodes CAISEYRTGGGEQYF.

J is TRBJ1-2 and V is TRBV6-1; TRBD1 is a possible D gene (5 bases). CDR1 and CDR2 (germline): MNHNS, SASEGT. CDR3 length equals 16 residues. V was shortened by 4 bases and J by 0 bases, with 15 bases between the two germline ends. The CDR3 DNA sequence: TGTGCCAGCAGTGTGACAAGTCAGGGCTCTAACTATGGCTACACCTTC. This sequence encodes CASSVTSQGSNYGYTF.

Here the CDR3 DNA reads TGTGCCGCCACGGTCGACCGCCAATATGGCTACACCTTC. Translation: CAATVDRQYGYTF. This chain links TRBV6-5 with TRBJ1-2, with D unclear. V shed 11 bases and J shed 5 bases, with 18 bases lying between them. The CDR3 totals 13 residues. The germline gives CDR1 MNHEY, CDR2 SVGAGI.

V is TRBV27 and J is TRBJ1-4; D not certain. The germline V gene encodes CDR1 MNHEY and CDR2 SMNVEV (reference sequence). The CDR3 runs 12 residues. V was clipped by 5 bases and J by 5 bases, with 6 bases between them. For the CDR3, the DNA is TGTGCCAGCAGTGACTCAAATGAAAAACTGTTTTTT. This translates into CASSDSNEKLFF.

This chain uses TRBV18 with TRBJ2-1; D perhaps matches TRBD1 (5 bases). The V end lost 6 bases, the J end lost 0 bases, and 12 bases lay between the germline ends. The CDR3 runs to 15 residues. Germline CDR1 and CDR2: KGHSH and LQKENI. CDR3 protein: CASSPGSRSYNEQFF. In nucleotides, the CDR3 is TGTGCCAGCTCCCCAGGGTCCCGCTCCTACAATGAGCAGTTCTTC. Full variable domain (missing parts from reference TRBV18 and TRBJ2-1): NAGVMQNPRHLVRRRGQEARLRCSPMKGHSHVYWYRQLPEEGLKFMVYLQKENIIDESGMPKERFSAEFPKEGPSILRIQQVVRGDSAAYFCASSPGSRSYNEQFFGPGTRLTVL.

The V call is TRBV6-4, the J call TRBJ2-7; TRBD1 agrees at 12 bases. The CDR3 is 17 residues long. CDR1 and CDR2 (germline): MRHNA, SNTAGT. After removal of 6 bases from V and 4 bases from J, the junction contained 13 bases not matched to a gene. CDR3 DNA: TGTGCCAGCAGGGGCCCCGTTGTGGGACAGGGGGCTTACGAGCAGTACTTC. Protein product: CASRGPVVGQGAYEQYF.

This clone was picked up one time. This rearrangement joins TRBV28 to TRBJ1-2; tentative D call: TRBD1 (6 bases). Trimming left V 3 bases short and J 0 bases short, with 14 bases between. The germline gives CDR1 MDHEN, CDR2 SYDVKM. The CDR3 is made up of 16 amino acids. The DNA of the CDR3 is TGTGCCAGCAGTTTTCAAGGGGGAGTAGCTAACTATGGCTACACCTTC. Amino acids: CASSFQGGVANYGYTF.

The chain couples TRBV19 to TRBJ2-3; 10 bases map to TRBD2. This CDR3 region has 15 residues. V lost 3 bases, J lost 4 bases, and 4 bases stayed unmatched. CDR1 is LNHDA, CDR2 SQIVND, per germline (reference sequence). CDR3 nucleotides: TGTGCCAGTAGTATTGCTAGCGGGAGAGCAGATACGCAGTATTTT. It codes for CASSIASGRADTQYF.

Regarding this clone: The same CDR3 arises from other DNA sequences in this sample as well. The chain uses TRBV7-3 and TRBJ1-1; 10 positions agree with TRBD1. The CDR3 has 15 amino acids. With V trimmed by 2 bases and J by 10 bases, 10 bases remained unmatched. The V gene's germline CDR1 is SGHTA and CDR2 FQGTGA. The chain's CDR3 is CASSLEQGRQGAAFF. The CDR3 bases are TGTGCCAGCAGCTTAGAGCAAGGGCGACAGGGGGCAGCTTTCTTT.

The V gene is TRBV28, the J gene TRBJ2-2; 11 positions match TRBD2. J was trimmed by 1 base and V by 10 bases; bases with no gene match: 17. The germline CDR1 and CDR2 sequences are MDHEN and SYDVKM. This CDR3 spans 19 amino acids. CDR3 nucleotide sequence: TGTGCCACCTCTGCCGCCCCAACTAGCGGGGGCCTGAACACCGGGGAGCTGTTTTTT. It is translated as CATSAAPTSGGLNTGELFF.

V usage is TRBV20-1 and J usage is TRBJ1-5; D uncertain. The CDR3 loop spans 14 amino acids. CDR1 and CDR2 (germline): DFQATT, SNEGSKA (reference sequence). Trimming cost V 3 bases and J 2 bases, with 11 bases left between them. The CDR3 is CSASFSGGNQPQHF. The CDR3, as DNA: TGCAGTGCTAGTTTCTCAGGCGGCAATCAGCCCCAGCATTTT.

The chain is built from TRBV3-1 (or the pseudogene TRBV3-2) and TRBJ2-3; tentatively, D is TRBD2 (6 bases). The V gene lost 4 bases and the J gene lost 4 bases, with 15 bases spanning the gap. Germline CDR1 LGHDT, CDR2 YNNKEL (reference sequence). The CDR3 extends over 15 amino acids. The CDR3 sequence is CASSRRLVLPDTQYF. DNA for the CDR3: TGTGCCAGCAGCCGCCGACTAGTTCTACCAGATACGCAGTATTTT.

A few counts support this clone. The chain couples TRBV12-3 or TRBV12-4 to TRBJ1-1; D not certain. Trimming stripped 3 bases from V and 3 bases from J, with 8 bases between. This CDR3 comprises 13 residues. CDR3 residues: CASSFTGYTEAFF. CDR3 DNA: TGTGCCAGCAGTTTTACGGGCTACACTGAAGCTTTCTTT.

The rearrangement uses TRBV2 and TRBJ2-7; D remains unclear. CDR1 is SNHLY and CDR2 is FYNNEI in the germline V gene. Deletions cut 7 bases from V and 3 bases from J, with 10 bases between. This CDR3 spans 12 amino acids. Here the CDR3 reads CASTNSNYEQYF. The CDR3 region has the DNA TGTGCCAGCACCAATTCCAACTACGAGCAGTACTTC.

CDR3 protein: CASSLEGATEAFF. The CDR3 DNA reads TGCGCCAGCAGCTTGGAAGGGGCCACTGAAGCTTTCTTT. The genes are TRBV5-1 and TRBJ1-1; TRBD1 might be the D (5 bases). The CDR3 length is 13 residues. Trimming took off 0 bases at V and 4 bases at J, with 7 bases between the two ends. Per germline, CDR1 SGHRS and CDR2 YFSETQ.

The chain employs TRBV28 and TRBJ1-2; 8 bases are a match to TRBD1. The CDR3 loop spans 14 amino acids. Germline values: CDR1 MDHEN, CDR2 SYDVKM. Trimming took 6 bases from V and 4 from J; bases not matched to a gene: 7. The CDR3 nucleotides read TGTGCCAGCAGCCAGGGACAGGAGACCTATGGCTACACCTTC. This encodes CASSQGQETYGYTF.

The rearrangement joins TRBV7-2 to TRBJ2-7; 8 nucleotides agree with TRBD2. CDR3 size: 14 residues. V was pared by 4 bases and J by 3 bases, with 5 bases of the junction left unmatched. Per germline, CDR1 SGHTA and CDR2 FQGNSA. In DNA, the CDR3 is TGTGCCAGCAGCTACCAGACTAGCGACTACGAGCAGTACTTC. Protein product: CASSYQTSDYEQYF.

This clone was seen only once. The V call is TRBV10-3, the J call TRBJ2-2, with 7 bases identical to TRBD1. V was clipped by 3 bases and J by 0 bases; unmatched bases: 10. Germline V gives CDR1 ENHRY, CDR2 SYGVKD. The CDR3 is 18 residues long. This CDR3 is CAISEPPPDRANTGELFF. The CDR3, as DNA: TGTGCCATCAGTGAACCCCCTCCTGACAGGGCGAACACCGGGGAGCTGTTTTTT.